Given below is one T cell receptor beta chain in context. This sample was taken from a study of shared clonotypes between healthy human individuals. The CD4+ fraction was divided into a CD45RA+ naive subset and a CD45RA-negative memory subset. Every subset's genomic DNA went evenly onto several immunoSEQ plates. Method: immunoSEQ multiplex PCR; TCRdb's copy keeps in-frame clones and lacks some. The table lists 2.3 million or so clones, about 92% of them singletons. Trimming shortened V by 6 bases and J by 4 bases, and 21 bases separated the two germline ends. This CDR3 spans 16 amino acids. Germline CDR1 reads SEHNR; CDR2 reads FQNEAQ (reference sequence).

This TCR derives from a man between 18 and 29 years old in good health. Some clones in this sample may be carry-over from other donors' samples. The material sequenced was naive CD4+ T cells from PBMCs. Subset denoted: CD45RA+ positively selected. The chain has TRBV7-9 and TRBJ1-1, with a weak D call TRBD1 (5 bases). The CDR3 nucleotides are TGTGCCAGCAGTCATAGCCGAGCGGGGACTAGCACTGAAGCTTTCTTT. Translating it yields CASSHSRAGTSTEAFF. The variable domain in full, completed from reference TRBV7-9 and TRBJ1-1, reads DTGVSQNPRHKITKRGQNVTFRCDPISEHNRLYWYRQTLGQGPEFLTYFQNEAQLEKSRLLSDRFSAERPKGSFSTLEIQRTEQGDSAMYLCASSHSRAGTSTEAFFGQGTRLTVV.